This T cell receptor beta chain was obtained from a study of CD8 T cells in Susac syndrome. Bulk CD8+ and CD4+ cells came from magnetic negative isolation; CD8+ TEMRA by FACS. Random-hexamer reverse transcription was applied to about 0.45 to 1 ug RNA. TCRdb reprocessed the immunoSEQ multiplex PCR reads with MiXCR, giving one entry per CDR3 protein. The data contain approximately 180,000 distinct CDR3 sequences, 90% to 97% of them singletons. Germline CDR1 is KGHDR and CDR2 is SFDVKD. V was pared by 0 bases and J by 10 bases, with 6 bases between. The CDR3 sequence is 12 residues long. The sequence came from a human donor with multiple sclerosis. The sequencing sample was made of CD4+ T cells from PBMCs. This sequence joins TRBV24-1 and TRBJ2-1, with D hard to call. CDR3 region: CATSDLQQEQFF. The CDR3, as DNA: TGTGCCACCAGTGATTTGCAACAGGAGCAGTTCTTC.